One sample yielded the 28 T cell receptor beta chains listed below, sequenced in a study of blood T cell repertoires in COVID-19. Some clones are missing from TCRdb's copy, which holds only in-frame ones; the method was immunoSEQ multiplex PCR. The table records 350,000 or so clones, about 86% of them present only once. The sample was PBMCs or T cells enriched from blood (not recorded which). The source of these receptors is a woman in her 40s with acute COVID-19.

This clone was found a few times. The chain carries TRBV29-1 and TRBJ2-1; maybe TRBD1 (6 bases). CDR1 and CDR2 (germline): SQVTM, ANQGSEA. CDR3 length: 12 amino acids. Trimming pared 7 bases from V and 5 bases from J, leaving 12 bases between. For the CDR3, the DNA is TGCAGCGCCGGACAGAGTCACAATGAGCAGTTCTTC. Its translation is CSAGQSHNEQFF.

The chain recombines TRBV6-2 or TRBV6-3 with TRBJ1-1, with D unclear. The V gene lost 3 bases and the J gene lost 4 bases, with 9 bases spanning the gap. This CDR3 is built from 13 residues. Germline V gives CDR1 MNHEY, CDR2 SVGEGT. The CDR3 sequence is CASSYELRTEAFF. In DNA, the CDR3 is TGTGCCAGCAGTTATGAGCTGCGCACTGAAGCTTTCTTT.

The CDR3 DNA follows: TGCGCCAGCAGCTTGGGGACAGGCTCTTACAATGAGCAGTTCTTC. Translating gives CASSLGTGSYNEQFF. The chain recombines TRBV5-1 with TRBJ2-1; 7 bases agree with TRBD1. The length of the CDR3 is 15 residues. V shed 0 bases, J shed 4 bases, and the junction held 4 bases outside the gene matches. CDR1 and CDR2 (germline): SGHRS, YFSETQ.

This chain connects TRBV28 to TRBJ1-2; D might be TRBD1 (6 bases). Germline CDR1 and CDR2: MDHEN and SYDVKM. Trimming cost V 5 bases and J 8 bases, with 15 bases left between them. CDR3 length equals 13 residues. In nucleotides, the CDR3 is TGTGCCAGCAGTCCCACGCAGGGGCGGGGCTACACCTTC. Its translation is CASSPTQGRGYTF.

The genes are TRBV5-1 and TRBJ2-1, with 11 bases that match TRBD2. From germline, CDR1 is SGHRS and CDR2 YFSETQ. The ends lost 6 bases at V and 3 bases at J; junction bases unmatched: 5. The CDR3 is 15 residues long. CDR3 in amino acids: CASTSGLADYNEQFF. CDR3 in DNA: TGCGCCAGCACCTCGGGACTAGCGGACTACAATGAGCAGTTCTTC.

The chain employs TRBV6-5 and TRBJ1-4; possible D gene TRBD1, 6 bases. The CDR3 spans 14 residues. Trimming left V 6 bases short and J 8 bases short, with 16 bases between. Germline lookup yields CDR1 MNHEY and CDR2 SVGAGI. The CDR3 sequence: CASRPGQTTEKLFF. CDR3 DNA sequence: TGTGCCAGCAGGCCCGGACAGACGACAGAAAAACTGTTTTTT.

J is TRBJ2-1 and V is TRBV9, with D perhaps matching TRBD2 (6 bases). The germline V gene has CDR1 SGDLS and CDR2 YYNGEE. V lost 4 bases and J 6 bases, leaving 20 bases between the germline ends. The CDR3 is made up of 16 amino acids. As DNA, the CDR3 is TGTGCCAGCAGCCCCCGCCGACGGGACTTCTCCAATGAGCAGTTCTTC. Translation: CASSPRRRDFSNEQFF.

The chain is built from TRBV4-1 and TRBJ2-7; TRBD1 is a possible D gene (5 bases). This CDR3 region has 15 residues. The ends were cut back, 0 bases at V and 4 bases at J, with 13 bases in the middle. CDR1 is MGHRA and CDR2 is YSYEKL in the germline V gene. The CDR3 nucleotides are TGCGCCAGCAGCCAAGAAAGGGGTCAAGTTTACGAGCAGTACTTC. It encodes CASSQERGQVYEQYF.

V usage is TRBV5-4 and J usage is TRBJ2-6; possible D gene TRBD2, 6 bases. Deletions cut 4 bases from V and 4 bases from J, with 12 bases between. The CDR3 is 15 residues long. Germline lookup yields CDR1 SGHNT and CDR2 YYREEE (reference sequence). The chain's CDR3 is CASSLGGTGANVLTF. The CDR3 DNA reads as TGTGCCAGCAGCCTCGGAGGGACCGGGGCCAACGTCCTGACTTTC.

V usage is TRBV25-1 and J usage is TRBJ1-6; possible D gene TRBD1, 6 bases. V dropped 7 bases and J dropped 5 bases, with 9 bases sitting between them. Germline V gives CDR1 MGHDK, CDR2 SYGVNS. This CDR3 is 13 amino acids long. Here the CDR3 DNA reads TGTGCCAGCAAGAGGACAGATAATTCACCCCTCCACTTT. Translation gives CASKRTDNSPLHF.

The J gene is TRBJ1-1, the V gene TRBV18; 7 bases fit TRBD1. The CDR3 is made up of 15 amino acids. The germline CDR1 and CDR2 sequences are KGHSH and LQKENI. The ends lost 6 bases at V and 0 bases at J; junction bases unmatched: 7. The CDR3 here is CASSPNRGMNTEAFF. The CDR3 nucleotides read TGTGCCAGCTCGCCAAACAGGGGAATGAACACTGAAGCTTTCTTT.

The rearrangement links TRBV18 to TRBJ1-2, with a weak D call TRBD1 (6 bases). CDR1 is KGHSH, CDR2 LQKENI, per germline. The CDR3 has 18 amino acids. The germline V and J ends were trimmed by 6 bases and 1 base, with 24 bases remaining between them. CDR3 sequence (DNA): TGTGCCAGCTCCATTGTCGGGGGGCGAAATCTGGATAACTATGGCTACACCTTC. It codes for CASSIVGGRNLDNYGYTF. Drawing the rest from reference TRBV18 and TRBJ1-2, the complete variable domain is NAGVMQNPRHLVRRRGQEARLRCSPMKGHSHVYWYRQLPEEGLKFMVYLQKENIIDESGMPKERFSAEFPKEGPSILRIQQVVRGDSAAYFCASSIVGGRNLDNYGYTFGSGTRLTVV.

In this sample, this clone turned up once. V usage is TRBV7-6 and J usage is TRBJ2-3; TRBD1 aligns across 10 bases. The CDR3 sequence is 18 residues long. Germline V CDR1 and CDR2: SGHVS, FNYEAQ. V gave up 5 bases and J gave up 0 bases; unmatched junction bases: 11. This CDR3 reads CASSGQGGFSFSTDTQYF. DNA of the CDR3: TGTGCCAGCAGCGGACAGGGGGGGTTTTCTTTTAGCACAGATACGCAGTATTTT.

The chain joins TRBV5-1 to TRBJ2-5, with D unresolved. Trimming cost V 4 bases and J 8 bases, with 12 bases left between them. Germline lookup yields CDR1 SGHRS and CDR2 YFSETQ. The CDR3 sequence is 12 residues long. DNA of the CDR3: TGCGCCAGCAGCCAAATGGCAGGAACCCAGTACTTC. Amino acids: CASSQMAGTQYF. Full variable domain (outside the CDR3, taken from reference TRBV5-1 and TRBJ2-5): KAGVTQTPRYLIKTRGQQVTLSCSPISGHRSVSWYQQTPGQGLQFLFEYFSETQRNKGNFPGRFSGRQFSNSRSEMNVSTLELGDSALYLCASSQMAGTQYFGPGTRLLVL.

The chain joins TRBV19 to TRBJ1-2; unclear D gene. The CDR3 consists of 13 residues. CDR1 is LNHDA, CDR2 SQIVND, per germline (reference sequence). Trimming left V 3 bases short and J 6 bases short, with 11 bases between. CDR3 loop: CASSMVGFHGYTF. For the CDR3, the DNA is TGTGCCAGTAGTATGGTGGGCTTCCATGGCTACACCTTC.

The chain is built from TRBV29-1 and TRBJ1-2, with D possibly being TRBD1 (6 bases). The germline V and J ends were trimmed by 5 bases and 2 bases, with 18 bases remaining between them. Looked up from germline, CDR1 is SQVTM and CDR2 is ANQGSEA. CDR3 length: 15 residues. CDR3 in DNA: TGCAGCGTTCCCCACCGGGGGGCACCCAACTATGGCTACACCTTC. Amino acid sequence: CSVPHRGAPNYGYTF.

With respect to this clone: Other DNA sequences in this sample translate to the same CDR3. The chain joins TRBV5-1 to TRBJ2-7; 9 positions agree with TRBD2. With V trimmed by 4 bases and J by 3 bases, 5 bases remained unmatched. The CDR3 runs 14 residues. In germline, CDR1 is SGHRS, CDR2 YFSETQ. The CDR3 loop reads CASSPGLAGYEQYF. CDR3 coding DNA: TGCGCCAGCAGCCCGGGACTAGCAGGCTACGAGCAGTACTTC.

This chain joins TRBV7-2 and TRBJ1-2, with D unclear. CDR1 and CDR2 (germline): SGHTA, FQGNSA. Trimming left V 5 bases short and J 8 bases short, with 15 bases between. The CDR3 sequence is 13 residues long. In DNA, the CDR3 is TGTGCCAGCAGCCCTGTCGAGGTCGGCGGCTACACCTTC. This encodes CASSPVEVGGYTF. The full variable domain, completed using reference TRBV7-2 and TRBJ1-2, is GAGVSQSPSNKVTEKGKDVELRCDPISGHTALYWYRQSLGQGLEFLIYFQGNSAPDKSGLPSDRFSAERTGGSVSTLTIQRTQQEDSAVYLCASSPVEVGGYTFGSGTRLTVV.

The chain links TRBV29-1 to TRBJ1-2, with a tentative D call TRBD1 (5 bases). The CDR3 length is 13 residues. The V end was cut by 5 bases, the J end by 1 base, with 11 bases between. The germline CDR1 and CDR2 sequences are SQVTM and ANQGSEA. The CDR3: CSVSDTYNYGYTF. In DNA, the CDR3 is TGCAGCGTTTCGGACACATATAACTATGGCTACACCTTC.

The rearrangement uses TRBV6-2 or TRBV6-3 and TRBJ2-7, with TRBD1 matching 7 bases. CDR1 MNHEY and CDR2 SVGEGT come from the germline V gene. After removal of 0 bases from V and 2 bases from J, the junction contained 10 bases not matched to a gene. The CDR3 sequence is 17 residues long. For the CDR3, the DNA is TGTGCCAGCAGTTACTCGTATTCGGCACAGGGGCCCTACGAGCAGTACTTC. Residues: CASSYSYSAQGPYEQYF.

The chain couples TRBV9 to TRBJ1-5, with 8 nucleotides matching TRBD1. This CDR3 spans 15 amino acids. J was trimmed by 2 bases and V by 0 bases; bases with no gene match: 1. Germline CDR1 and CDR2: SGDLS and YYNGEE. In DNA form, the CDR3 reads TGTGCCAGCAGCGTAGAGGGACAGGGCAATCAGCCCCAGCATTTT. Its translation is CASSVEGQGNQPQHF.

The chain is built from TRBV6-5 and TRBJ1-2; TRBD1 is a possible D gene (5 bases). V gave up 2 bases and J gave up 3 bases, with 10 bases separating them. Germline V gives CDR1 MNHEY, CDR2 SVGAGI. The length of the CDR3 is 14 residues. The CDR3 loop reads CASSYRGGYYGYTF. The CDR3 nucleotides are TGTGCCAGCAGTTACCGCGGGGGATACTATGGCTACACCTTC.

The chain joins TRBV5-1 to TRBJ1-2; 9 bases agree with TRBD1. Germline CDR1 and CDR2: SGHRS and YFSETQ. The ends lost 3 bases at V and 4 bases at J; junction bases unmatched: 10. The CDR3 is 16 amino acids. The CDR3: CASSSLQGANIYGYTF. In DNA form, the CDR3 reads TGCGCCAGCAGCTCTTTACAGGGGGCAAATATCTATGGCTACACCTTC.

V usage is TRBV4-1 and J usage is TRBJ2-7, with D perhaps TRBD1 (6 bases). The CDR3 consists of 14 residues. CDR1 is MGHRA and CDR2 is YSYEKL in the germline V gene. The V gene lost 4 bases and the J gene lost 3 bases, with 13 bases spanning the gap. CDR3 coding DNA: TGCGCCAGCAGCCGCCGGGACACGGGCTACGAGCAGTACTTC. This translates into CASSRRDTGYEQYF.

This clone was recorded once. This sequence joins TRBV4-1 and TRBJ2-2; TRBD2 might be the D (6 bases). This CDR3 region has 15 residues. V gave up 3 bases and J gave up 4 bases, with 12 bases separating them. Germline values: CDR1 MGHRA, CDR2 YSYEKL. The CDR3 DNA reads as TGCGCCAGCAGCCACGGGGGAGTTGGCACCGGGGAGCTGTTTTTT. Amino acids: CASSHGGVGTGELFF.

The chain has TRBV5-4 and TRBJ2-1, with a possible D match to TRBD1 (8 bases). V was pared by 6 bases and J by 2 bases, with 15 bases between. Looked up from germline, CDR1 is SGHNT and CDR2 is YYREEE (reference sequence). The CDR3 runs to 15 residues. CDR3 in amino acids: CASNRGRVAYNEQFF. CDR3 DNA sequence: TGTGCCAGCAACAGGGGGAGGGTTGCCTACAATGAGCAGTTCTTC.

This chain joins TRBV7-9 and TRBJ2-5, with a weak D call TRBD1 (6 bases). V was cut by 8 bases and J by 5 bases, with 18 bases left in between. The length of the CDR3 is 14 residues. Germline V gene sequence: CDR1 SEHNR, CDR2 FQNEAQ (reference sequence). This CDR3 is CASASRGGGETQYF. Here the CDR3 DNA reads TGTGCCAGCGCCTCACGAGGGGGTGGGGAGACCCAGTACTTC. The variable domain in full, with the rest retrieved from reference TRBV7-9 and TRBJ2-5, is DTGVSQNPRHKITKRGQNVTFRCDPISEHNRLYWYRQTLGQGPEFLTYFQNEAQLEKSRLLSDRFSAERPKGSFSTLEIQRTEQGDSAMYLCASASRGGGETQYFGPGTRLLVL.

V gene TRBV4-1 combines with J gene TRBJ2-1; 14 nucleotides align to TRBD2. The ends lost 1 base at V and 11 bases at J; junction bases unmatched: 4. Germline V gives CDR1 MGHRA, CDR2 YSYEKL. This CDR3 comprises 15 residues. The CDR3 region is CASSQGGLAGVKQFF. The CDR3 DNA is TGCGCCAGCAGCCAAGGGGGACTAGCGGGAGTAAAGCAGTTCTTC.